Here is one TCR beta chain with its context. No antigen is known for it. From its re-call of the 5' RACE reads, TCRdb lists each CDR3 protein once, without DNA. Recorded for this sample: 500,000 to 700,000 distinct CDR3 sequences. The data were obtained in a study of T cells expressing NK-cell markers. Study background: Sorted T-cell subsets CD3+CD56+NKG2C+, CD3+CD56+NKG2C- and CD3+CD56-NKG2C+ were TCR beta-sequenced. Findings and caveats of the study: Top CD8+ clonotypes included the dominant CD3+CD56+NKG2C+ clonotypes in six donors. It remained uncertain whether the expanded NKG2C+ T cell clones were specific for HCMV antigens.

The receptor was isolated from a man aged 18 to 30 in good health. The sequenced sample consisted of blood T cells: a sorted CD56 or NKG2C T cell subset, CD4+ or CD8+ T cells, or bulk PBMC T cells (not recorded which).

The CDR3 sequence is CASSLAVYQGAYNEQFF. The rearrangement links TRBV7-2 to TRBJ2-1; the TRBD1 assignment by TCRdb is unverifiable without DNA. The CDR3 sequence is 17 residues long. CDR1 is SGHTA, CDR2 FQGNSA, per germline.